Listed here is a single T cell receptor beta chain. V was trimmed by 5 bases and J by 0 bases, leaving 22 bases between them. The CDR3 consists of 18 residues. Germline V CDR1 and CDR2: LNHDA, SQIVND (reference sequence). Clones were read by immunoSEQ multiplex PCR, and TCRdb kept only the in-frame ones, dropping some. The sample records about 130,000 clones, about 88% being singletons. The entry originates in a study of cytomegalovirus exposure and HLA in healthy donors. The sample taken for sequencing was PBMCs. This sequence originates from a woman younger than 30 in good health and CMV-seronegative. The rearrangement uses TRBV19 and TRBJ1-1, with D perhaps TRBD1 (5 bases). CDR3 in amino acids: CASSSVLGLELLNTEAFF. CDR3 DNA: TGTGCCAGTAGTTCGGTTTTGGGACTGGAATTGCTGAACACTGAAGCTTTCTTT.